The source of this T cell receptor (beta chain) is a study of T cells in Graves' hyperthyroidism and ophthalmopathy (dated by TCRdb to the late 2010s). For context, the study as a whole: Peripheral blood was collected at initial diagnosis, before any treatment. After blood sampling, hyperthyroidism patients were treated with methimazole at a starting dose of 30 mg daily, and ophthalmopathy patients were treated with high-dose intravenous methylprednisolone. The approximately 90 discovery patients were divided at random into training and test sets in a 7:3 ratio. The study also compared thyroid tissue and blood T-cell repertoires from several Graves' hyperthyroidism patients. Whether ophthalmopathy could be predicted prospectively was tested in an independent validation cohort made up of about 18 hyperthyroidism patients plus 17 patients who later progressed to ophthalmopathy. TCR V-J signatures able to tell the groups apart were searched for in a discovery cohort of some 100 patients, of whom around 43 had Graves' ophthalmopathy and about 60 had stable Graves' hyperthyroidism. The paper reports TCR Vbeta CDR3 sequencing of fewer than 150 peripheral blood samples: under 45 ophthalmopathy, 70 to 85 hyperthyroidism and roughly 17 progressor patients. General study outcomes and caveats: Ophthalmopathy was separated from stable hyperthyroidism by a 13 V-J signature model, with 87.88% sensitivity and roughly 84% specificity obtained in cross-validation and 80%/75% obtained in testing. Sample size was not statistically predetermined, and blinding of investigators to group allocation was not performed. Most expanded thyroid clonotypes (frequency above 0.001) were also detected in blood, suggesting blood repertoires may reflect thyroid immune responses. In validation, the model predicted progression to ophthalmopathy a median of about 6.5 months before onset, with about 70% sensitivity and more than 72% specificity.

Hyperthyroidism patients were aged 18 to 65 years and newly diagnosed, with disease duration of less than 2 months. The study excluded patients with uncontrolled infections, other autoimmune diseases, pregnancy or lactation. Clinical symptoms, serum thyroxine and TRAb, thyroid ultrasound, and orbital computed tomography formed the basis for the diagnoses. Blood from progressor patients was collected at the time of first diagnosis with hyperthyroidism, before any ophthalmopathy symptoms had appeared. Ficoll-Paque density gradient centrifugation was used to isolate PBMCs from about 10 ml of fresh peripheral blood. Progressor patients were defined as those initially diagnosed with Graves' hyperthyroidism in whom ophthalmopathy developed during follow-up. Total RNA was extracted using Trizol reagent, and RNA quality was assessed on an Agilent 2100 Bioanalyzer. About this clonotype: There is no known antigen for this receptor. No base quality information exists; no much larger clone differs at one position.

The TCR beta CDR3 regions were amplified from RNA transcripts. A first-round RT-PCR of the TCR CDR3 used the HTBI primer set with the Qiagen OneStep RT-PCR kit. The libraries were constructed in a second round of multiplex PCR and then size-selected and purified. Sequencing of the libraries was done on an Illumina HiSeq2000 using paired-end 100 bp reads. In the authors' own workflow: SOAPnuke was used to process the raw data, throwing out any read that contained adapters or uncalled bases, had a mean Phred below 15, or lacked an exact constant-primer or identifier match. COPE v1.2.5 was used to merge the high-quality paired reads, and each unique nucleotide sequence was defined as a clonotype. MiTCR v1.1 was used to align the clonotypes against IMGT TRBV, TRBD and TRBJ reference segments. The analysis was restricted to V-J combinations with a frequency above 0.0001, which together covered roughly 99% of the repertoires. A TCS score was defined as the ratio of F50 (clonal expansion) to E x V (chaos), with BLOSUM62-based TCRdist applied between CDR3 peptides within each V-J. Welch's t-statistics and random forest reduced 514 V-J features to 13, which were used in a naive Bayes classifier (R e1071). The public reads were run again by TCRdb, first through fastp at Q25 and then through MiXCR, and only productive beta chains were kept. Under each unique CDR3 protein, matching rows form one entry showing the most common genes and DNA. In this record, the V and J calls reflect TCRdb's handling and not the investigators' own analysis. For this sample there are 690,000 or so distinct CDR3 sequences; about 19% appear just once. The ten largest make up approximately 15% of the sample.

Cut back by 7 bases and 2 bases, the V and J ends lie 13 bases apart. CDR3 length: 13 amino acids, cysteine to phenylalanine. The sequence is cut down to CDR3 DNA, 39 bases in frame from base 1. CDR1 SQVTM and CDR2 ANQGSEA were looked up in the germline V gene. Recombination linked TRBV29-1 to TRBJ2-3; the D segment cannot be called with confidence. Specimen: blood. The TCR originated in a woman between 45 and 65 years old with Graves' hyperthyroidism that later progressed to Graves' ophthalmopathy. Read as DNA, the sequence is TGCAGCGCCCATGTCCAGCCCACAGATACGCAGTATTTT. This translates into CSAHVQPTDTQYF.